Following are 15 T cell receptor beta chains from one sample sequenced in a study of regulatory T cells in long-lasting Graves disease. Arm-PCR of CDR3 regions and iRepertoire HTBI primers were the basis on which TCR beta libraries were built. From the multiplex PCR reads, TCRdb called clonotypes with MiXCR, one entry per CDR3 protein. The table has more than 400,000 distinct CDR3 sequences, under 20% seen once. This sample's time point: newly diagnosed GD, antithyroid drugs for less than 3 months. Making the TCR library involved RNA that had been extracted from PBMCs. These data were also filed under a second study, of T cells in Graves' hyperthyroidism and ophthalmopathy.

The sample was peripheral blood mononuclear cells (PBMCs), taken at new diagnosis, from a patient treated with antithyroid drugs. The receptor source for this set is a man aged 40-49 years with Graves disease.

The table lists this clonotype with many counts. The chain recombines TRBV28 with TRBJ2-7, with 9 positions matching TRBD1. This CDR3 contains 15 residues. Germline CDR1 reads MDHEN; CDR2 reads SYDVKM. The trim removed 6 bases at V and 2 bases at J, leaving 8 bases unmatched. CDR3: CASSPSGTGTYEQYF. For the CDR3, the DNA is TGTGCCAGCAGCCCGTCCGGGACAGGGACCTACGAGCAGTACTTC. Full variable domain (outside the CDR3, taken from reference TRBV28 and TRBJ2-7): DVKVTQSSRYLVKRTGEKVFLECVQDMDHENMFWYRQDPGLGLRLIYFSYDVKMKEKGDIPEGYSVSREKKERFSLILESASTNQTSMYLCASSPSGTGTYEQYFGPGTRLTVT.

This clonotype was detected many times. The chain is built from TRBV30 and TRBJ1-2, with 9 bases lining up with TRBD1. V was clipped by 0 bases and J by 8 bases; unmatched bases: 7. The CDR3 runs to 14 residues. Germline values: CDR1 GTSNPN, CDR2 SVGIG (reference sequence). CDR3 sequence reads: CAWSVQGTGSGYTF. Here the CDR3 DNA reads TGTGCCTGGAGTGTACAAGGGACAGGGAGCGGCTACACCTTC.

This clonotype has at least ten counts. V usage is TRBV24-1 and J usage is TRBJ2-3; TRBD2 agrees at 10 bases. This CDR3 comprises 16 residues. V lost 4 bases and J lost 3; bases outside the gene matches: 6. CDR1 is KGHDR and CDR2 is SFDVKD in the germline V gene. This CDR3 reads CATSDSGRARTDTQYF. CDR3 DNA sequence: TGTGCCACCAGTGACAGCGGGAGGGCGAGGACAGATACGCAGTATTTT.

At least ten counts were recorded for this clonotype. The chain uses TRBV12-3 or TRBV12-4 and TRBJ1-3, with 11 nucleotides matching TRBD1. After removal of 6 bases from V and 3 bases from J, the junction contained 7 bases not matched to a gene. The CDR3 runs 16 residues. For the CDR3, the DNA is TGTGCCAGCAGGGATCGGACAGGGGGCTATGGAAACACCATATATTTT. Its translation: CASRDRTGGYGNTIYF.

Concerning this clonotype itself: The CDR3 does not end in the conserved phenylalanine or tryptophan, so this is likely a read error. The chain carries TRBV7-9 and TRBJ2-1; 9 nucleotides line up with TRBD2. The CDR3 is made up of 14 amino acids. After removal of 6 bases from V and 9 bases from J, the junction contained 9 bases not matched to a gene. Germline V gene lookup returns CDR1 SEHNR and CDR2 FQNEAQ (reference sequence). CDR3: CASRKGSGRIEQFL. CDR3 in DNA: TGTGCCAGCAGAAAAGGTAGCGGGAGAATTGAGCAGTTCCTC.

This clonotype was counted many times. The CDR3 is CASSYQRERYYPYEQYF. CDR3 nucleotide sequence: TGTGCCAGCAGCTACCAGCGGGAGCGGTACTACCCCTACGAGCAGTACTTC. This chain uses TRBV7-8 with TRBJ2-7, with 8 nucleotides matching TRBD2. V lost 4 bases to trimming and J lost 2 bases; unmatched junction nucleotides: 13. The germline gives CDR1 SGHVS, CDR2 FQNEAQ. This CDR3 region has 17 residues. Supplemented by reference TRBV7-8 and TRBJ2-7, the full variable domain reads GAGVSQSPRYKVAKRGQDVALRCDPISGHVSLFWYQQALGQGPEFLTYFQNEAQLDKSGLPSDRFFAERPEGSVSTLKIQRTQQEDSAVYLCASSYQRERYYPYEQYFGPGTRLTVT.

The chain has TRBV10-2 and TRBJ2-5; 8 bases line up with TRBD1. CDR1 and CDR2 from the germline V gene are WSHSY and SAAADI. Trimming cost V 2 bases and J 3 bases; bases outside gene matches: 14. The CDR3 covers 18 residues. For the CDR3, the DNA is TGCGCCAGCAGTGAGGTCAGGGGGCGAACCCCCCGCAAAGAGACCCAGTACTTC. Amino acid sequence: CASSEVRGRTPRKETQYF.

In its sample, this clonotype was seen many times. The CDR3 bases are TGTGCCAGTAGTATAGCTTCGGGGCAGGGTCGGAATGAGCAGTTCTTC. Residues: CASSIASGQGRNEQFF. J is TRBJ2-1 and V is TRBV19, with D perhaps matching TRBD1 or TRBD2 (5 bases each). V shed 1 base and J shed 7 bases, with 17 bases lying between them. Germline V lookup: CDR1 LNHDA, CDR2 SQIVND (reference sequence). The CDR3 totals 16 residues.

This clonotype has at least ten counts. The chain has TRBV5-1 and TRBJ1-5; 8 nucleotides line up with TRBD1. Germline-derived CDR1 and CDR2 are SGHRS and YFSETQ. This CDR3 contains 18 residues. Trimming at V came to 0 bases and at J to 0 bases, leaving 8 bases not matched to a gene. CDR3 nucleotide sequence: TGCGCCAGCAGCTTGGACAGGGGGAATCTCTATAGCAATCAGCCCCAGCATTTT. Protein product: CASSLDRGNLYSNQPQHF.

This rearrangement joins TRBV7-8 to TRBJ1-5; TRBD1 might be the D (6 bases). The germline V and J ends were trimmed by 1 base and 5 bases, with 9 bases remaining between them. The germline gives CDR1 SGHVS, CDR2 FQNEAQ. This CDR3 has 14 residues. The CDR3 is CASSLGTEYQPQHF. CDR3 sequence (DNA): TGTGCCAGCAGCTTAGGGACAGAGTATCAGCCCCAGCATTTT.

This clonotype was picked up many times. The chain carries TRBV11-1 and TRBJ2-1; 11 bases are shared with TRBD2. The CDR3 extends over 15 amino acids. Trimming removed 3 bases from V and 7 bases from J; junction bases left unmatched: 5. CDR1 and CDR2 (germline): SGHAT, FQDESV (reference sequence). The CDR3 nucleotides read TGTGCCAGCAGCTTTAGCGGGAGGGCCGGAAATGAGCAGTTCTTC. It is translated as CASSFSGRAGNEQFF.

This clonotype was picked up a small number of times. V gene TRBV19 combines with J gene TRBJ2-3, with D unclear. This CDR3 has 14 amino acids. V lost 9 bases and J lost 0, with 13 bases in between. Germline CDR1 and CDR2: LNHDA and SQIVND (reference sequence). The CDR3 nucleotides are TGTGCCAGCGCGTTCGACCCTAGCACAGATACGCAGTATTTT. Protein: CASAFDPSTDTQYF.

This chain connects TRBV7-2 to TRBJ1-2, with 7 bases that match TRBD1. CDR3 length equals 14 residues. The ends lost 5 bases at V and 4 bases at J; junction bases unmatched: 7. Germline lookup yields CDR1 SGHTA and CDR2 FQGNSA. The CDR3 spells CASSPEGQFYGYTF. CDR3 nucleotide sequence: TGTGCCAGCAGCCCGGAGGGACAGTTCTATGGCTACACCTTC. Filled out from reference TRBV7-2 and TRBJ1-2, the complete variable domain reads GAGVSQSPSNKVTEKGKDVELRCDPISGHTALYWYRQSLGQGLEFLIYFQGNSAPDKSGLPSDRFSAERTGGSVSTLTIQRTQQEDSAVYLCASSPEGQFYGYTFGSGTRLTVV.

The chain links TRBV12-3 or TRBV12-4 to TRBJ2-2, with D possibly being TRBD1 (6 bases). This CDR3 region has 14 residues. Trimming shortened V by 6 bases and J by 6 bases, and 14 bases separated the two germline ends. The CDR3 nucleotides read TGTGCCAGCAGACGCCTTGGACAGTCCGGGGAGCTGTTTTTT. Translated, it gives CASRRLGQSGELFF.

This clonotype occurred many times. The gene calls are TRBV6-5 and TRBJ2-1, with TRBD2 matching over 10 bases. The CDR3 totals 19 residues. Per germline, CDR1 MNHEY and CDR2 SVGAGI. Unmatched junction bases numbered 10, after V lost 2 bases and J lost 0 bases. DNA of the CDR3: TGTGCCAGCAGTTACGGGAGCGGGAGGGTCGTTAGCTCCTACAATGAGCAGTTCTTC. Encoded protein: CASSYGSGRVVSSYNEQFF.